These 20 T cell receptor beta chains came from one sample sequenced in a study of T cell clusters in autoimmune cytopenias. Multiplex touch-down PCR amplified TRB using TRB-A and TRB-B pools in one tube. TCRdb re-called the multiplex PCR reads and gives one entry per CDR3 protein, without DNA. The sample is made up of roughly 4,400 distinct CDR3 sequences, and the top ten hold 60% to 75% of it. TRB amplification used approximately 270 ng of peripheral blood genomic DNA. The data were also submitted as part of a second study, on T cell repertoires in aging, cancer and after chemotherapy.

Sample: peripheral blood. Receptors were obtained from a human donor in good health.

J is TRBJ2-1 and V is TRBV5-6. The CDR3 runs 15 residues. CDR1 and CDR2 from the germline V gene are SGHDT and YYEEEE. The CDR3 sequence is CASSWGGSSYNEQFF.

The chain employs TRBV10-3 and TRBJ2-1; the TCRdb D gene call, TRBD1, has no DNA to confirm it. The CDR3 contains 14 residues. Germline V gene sequence: CDR1 ENHRY, CDR2 SYGVKD. The CDR3 region is CAISPGQGYNEQFF.

V is TRBV4-1 and J is TRBJ1-1. CDR1 MGHRA and CDR2 YSYEKL come from the germline V gene. This CDR3 contains 14 residues. CDR3 in amino acids: CASSQEGGGTEAFF.

This clonotype counts as medium-sized (0.01 to 0.1%) by frequency. The CDR3 region is CASKGHGELFF. The chain carries TRBV27 and TRBJ2-2. In germline, CDR1 is MNHEY, CDR2 SMNVEV (reference sequence). This CDR3 spans 11 amino acids.

The chain recombines TRBV6-4 with TRBJ2-4. Germline CDR1 is MRHNA and CDR2 is SNTAGT. There are 13 residues in the CDR3. The CDR3 reads CASRDNVKNIQYF.

This chain links TRBV19 with TRBJ2-2; TCRdb calls TRBD1, which cannot be checked without DNA. CDR1 and CDR2 (germline): LNHDA, SQIVND (reference sequence). The CDR3 length is 15 residues. The chain's CDR3 is CASRLDRQVTGELFF.

The chain is built from TRBV12-3 or TRBV12-4 and TRBJ1-6. The CDR3 loop spans 15 amino acids. CDR3 region: CASSSRTSANSPLHF.

CDR3 loop: CASSLRAGGSSAAQYF. The chain joins TRBV5-4 to TRBJ2-5; TCRdb selects TRBD1, and the lack of DNA leaves this call unchecked. CDR1 and CDR2 (germline): SGHNT, YYREEE (reference sequence). The CDR3 covers 16 residues.

The V gene is TRBV5-6, the J gene TRBJ2-7. Per germline, CDR1 SGHDT and CDR2 YYEEEE. CDR3 length: 15 amino acids. This CDR3 is CASSLFGGHSYEQYF.

The J gene is TRBJ1-2, the V gene TRBV20-1. The CDR3 spans 11 residues. Looked up from germline, CDR1 is DFQATT and CDR2 is SNEGSKA (reference sequence). CDR3 region: CSALYGEGYTF.

Judged by frequency, this clonotype is medium-sized. V is TRBV15 and J is TRBJ2-3; with no DNA, the TCRdb D assignment of TRBD1 cannot be verified. This CDR3 region has 16 residues. Germline values: CDR1 LNHNV, CDR2 YYDKDF (reference sequence). CDR3 region: CATSRDQLGGTDTQYF.

The chain recombines TRBV19 with TRBJ1-1; there is no DNA to check the TCRdb D call of TRBD1. The CDR3 runs to 16 residues. Germline V CDR1 and CDR2: LNHDA, SQIVND (reference sequence). The CDR3 sequence is CASNYAQNRGPTEAFF.

This sequence joins TRBV6-2 or TRBV6-3 and TRBJ1-4; TCRdb gives TRBD1 as the D gene, but with no DNA this cannot be confirmed. The CDR3 is 15 amino acids. Per the germline V gene, CDR1 is MNHEY and CDR2 is SVGEGT. CDR3 region: CASSERGTLKEKLFF.

This chain links TRBV6-5 with TRBJ2-1; TCRdb gives TRBD2 as the D gene, but with no DNA this cannot be confirmed. Per germline, CDR1 MNHEY and CDR2 SVGAGI. This CDR3 has 15 residues. CDR3: CASSYLAGGSDEQFF.

This clonotype is labeled medium-sized based on frequency. This chain uses TRBV19 with TRBJ2-1; TCRdb names TRBD2, which stays unverified in the absence of DNA. This CDR3 region has 15 residues. Germline V gives CDR1 LNHDA, CDR2 SQIVND (reference sequence). The CDR3 sequence is CASTPAGQRLHEQFF.

This rearrangement joins TRBV19 to TRBJ1-5. Per germline, CDR1 LNHDA and CDR2 SQIVND (reference sequence). This CDR3 region has 17 residues. The CDR3 here is CASTDRSLGGSNQPQHF.

The rearrangement joins TRBV5-5 to TRBJ2-5; with no DNA, the TCRdb D assignment of TRBD2 cannot be verified. The germline CDR1 and CDR2 sequences are SGHKS and YYEKEE (reference sequence). This CDR3 spans 17 amino acids. The chain's CDR3 is CASRAGTSGGREETQYF.

The chain combines TRBV5-6 with TRBJ1-4. The CDR3 length is 14 residues. Germline assignment: CDR1 SGHDT and CDR2 YYEEEE. The CDR3 region is CASSLWATNEKLFF.

The V call is TRBV27, the J call TRBJ1-5. The CDR3 totals 14 residues. The germline gives CDR1 MNHEY, CDR2 SMNVEV (reference sequence). CDR3 protein: CASSRGRVDQPQHF.

The gene calls are TRBV6-5 and TRBJ2-1; no DNA is available, so the TRBD2 call from TCRdb remains unchecked. The germline V gene encodes CDR1 MNHEY and CDR2 SVGAGI. The CDR3 covers 13 residues. The CDR3 protein is CASSYSNPPRLVF.